Sequencing of this T cell receptor (beta chain) was carried out in a study of CXCR3-negative and CXCR3-positive naive CD8 T cells. Overall study context: Per library, roughly 1.4 +/- 0.3 million reads; some 140 million TRB reads overall.

The CDR3 loop spans 16 amino acids. Germline V gene lookup returns CDR1 SGDLS and CDR2 YYNGEE. Remarks on this clonotype: Its antigen is still unknown.

Overall study findings and caveats: Similarly elevated diversity marked both naive subsets, with memory CD8+ cells showing far lower diversity.

Using triplicate sorts, 300,000 cells were collected each time from every CD8+ T cell subset. TRB cDNA was prepared as libraries by UMI-labeled 5' RACE. Each CDR3 protein gets one entry in TCRdb, which reprocessed the 5' RACE reads and gives no DNA. The table for this sample gives approximately 56,000 distinct CDR3 sequences. The clonotype comes from a human donor in good health. Some clones in this sample may be carry-over from other donors' samples. The rearrangement links TRBV9 to TRBJ2-1; as DNA is missing, the TRBD2 call by TCRdb cannot be tested. Specimen: naive CXCR3- CD8+ T cells from blood. The sample's subset: CD45RO-CCR7+CD27+CD95- naive CD8+ T cells lacking CXCR3 (TNR3-). CDR3: CASSPTSGGPRGEQFF.